The entry that follows covers one T cell receptor (beta chain) sequence. This clone's antigen is unknown. Base qualities are not provided; no much larger clone lies one nucleotide away. The CDR3 regions of human TCRbeta chains were analyzed by immunosequencing. The authors processed their data as follows. Repertoire TCRs were checked for matches against a reference library of SARS-CoV-2-specific TCRs that had been generated using the MIRA antigen-specificity platform. Breadth meant the fraction of unique TCRs that were SARS-CoV-2-associated, whereas depth meant the fraction of total T cells that were SARS-CoV-2-associated. Using the MIRA data, every spike-specific TCR was mapped to the spike region that the TCR reacted to and assigned to either a CD4 or a CD8 class. Log10-transformed breadth and depth values were compared by one-way ANOVA with Sidak's multiple comparisons tests. TCRdb took this table from immuneACCESS and kept in-frame rearrangements with V and J called. Such tables lack part of the clones; where checked against another copy, unresolved V genes explain under half of the gap, and the rest is unexplained. For V, J and clone size, that table is used; D and trimming come from the DNA. This sample has 80,000 to 100,000 clones in its table, and roughly 89% of those were observed once. The leading ten clones occupy less than 3.5% of the sample.

The data were obtained in a study of T cell responses to AZD1222 COVID-19 vaccine listed by TCRdb under 2021. About the study as a whole: A total of 230 to 250 trial participants underwent TCR sequencing, of whom more than 200 had received two doses of AZD1222 and roughly 26 had received two doses of the MenACWY control vaccine. Trial participants were enrolled by age into 18-55, 56-69 and 70-plus year subgroups, with roughly 150, 30 and 60 TCR-sequenced participants respectively.

Results the study describes overall, beyond this receptor: Conclusions about previously exposed vaccinees are limited because only a handful of AZD1222 recipients were SARS-CoV-2 seropositive at baseline. Participants were mostly white British, with more females than males. The authors suggested clonal diversity may have been underestimated. In the small 56-69-year group, the increase in depth fell short of significance, most likely because of low power. The vaccine-associated CD4 TCRs covered the entire spike protein, and the dominant responses fell in regions 160-218 and 743-854. Because no samples from the day 14 peak response were available, repertoires could be characterized only after the peak T cell response. Spike-specific TCR breadth and depth rose significantly after two AZD1222 doses compared with day 0 and with MenACWY recipients. Reportedly, close to half of the unique spike-specific TCRs recognized epitopes lying outside the regions that are mutated in the B.1.351 and B.1.1.7 variants.

The sample's time point label, in plain terms: baseline before first vaccination. According to the study, the label for this sample's treatment or condition signals: meningococcal conjugate vaccine given as trial control. Vaccinee samples were obtained from the UK trials COV001 and COV002, which included a single-blind randomized controlled phase 2/3 trial of AZD1222 (ChAdOx1 nCoV-19) in healthy adults. For TCRbeta chain sequencing, PBMC samples from trial participants were taken at day 0 and at day 28 after the second dose. The germline V gene sets CDR1 to SNHLY and CDR2 to FYNNEI. The junction carries 10 bases between V and J, which are trimmed by 2 bases and 2 bases respectively. The CDR3 runs 15 residues from the cysteine to the phenylalanine. This entry keeps only the CDR3 DNA: 45 bases, framed from base 1.

This chain joins TRBV2 to TRBJ1-3; the best D guess is TRBD1, with 6 bases matching. The input for sequencing was peripheral blood, taken on day 0 of MenACWY control vaccination. This TCR derives from an adult in good health. The nucleotides read TGTGCCAGCAGTGAATTGGGGGCAACTGGAAACACCATATATTTT. This gives the protein CASSELGATGNTIYF. With the rest looked up from the reference TRBV2 and TRBJ1-3 genes rather than sequenced, the full variable domain is EPEVTQTPSHQVTQMGQEVILRCVPISNHLYFYWYRQILGQKVEFLVSFYNNEISEKSEIFDDQFSVERPDGSNFTLKIRSTKLEDSAMYFCASSELGATGNTIYFGEGSWLTVV.